The 4 T cell receptor beta chains presented below share a single source sample, sequenced in a study of identical twins. One entry per CDR3 protein, called by TCRdb with MiXCR from the 5' RACE reads. Found here are some 240,000 distinct CDR3 sequences, about 10% of them singletons; the top ten hold more than 8%. Specimen: memory T cells sorted from blood. Every receptor here comes from a man aged 50-59 years in good health.

The gene calls are TRBV5-4 and TRBJ2-7; 7 bases are a match to TRBD2. This CDR3 spans 15 amino acids. The J segment lost 7 bases and the V segment lost 2 bases, leaving 12 bases of the junction unmatched. Per the germline V gene, CDR1 is SGHNT and CDR2 is YYREEE (reference sequence). DNA for the CDR3: TGTGCCAGCAGCTTCGGCGGGGGAGCACCTAAGGAGCAGTACTTC. Translating gives CASSFGGGAPKEQYF.

The chain recombines TRBV20-1 with TRBJ2-1; 12 bases map to TRBD2. The V segment lost 8 bases and the J segment 4 bases; nucleotides outside the gene matches: 15. CDR3 size: 17 residues. Germline assignment: CDR1 DFQATT and CDR2 SNEGSKA (reference sequence). The CDR3, as DNA: TGCAGTCCTACTAGCGGGGGGCATCTGTCCCTATACAATGAGCAGTTCTTC. Translated: CSPTSGGHLSLYNEQFF.

This clonotype was seen many times. The V call is TRBV4-1, the J call TRBJ2-7, with 10 bases identical to TRBD2. Per the germline V gene, CDR1 is MGHRA and CDR2 is YSYEKL. V gave up 1 base and J gave up 2 bases; unmatched junction bases: 2. The CDR3 is made up of 15 amino acids. The CDR3 DNA follows: TGCGCCAGCAGCCAAGCTAGCGGGAGAACCTACGAGCAGTACTTC. Encoded protein: CASSQASGRTYEQYF.

The chain couples TRBV12-3 or TRBV12-4 to TRBJ1-2; D perhaps matches TRBD1 (6 bases). CDR3 length: 12 amino acids. V lost 10 bases and J lost 5, with 14 bases in between. CDR3 nucleotide sequence: TGTGCCACCGAGGGGGTGGGGTATGGCTACACCTTC. As protein: CATEGVGYGYTF.